This T cell receptor (beta chain) is drawn from a study of post-analysis software for immune sequencing data. The trim removed 3 bases at V and 6 bases at J, leaving 6 bases unmatched. Looked up from germline, CDR1 is LNHNV and CDR2 is YYDKDF (reference sequence). The CDR3 covers 15 residues. As for this clonotype: Its cognate antigen is unknown.

Study findings and constraints: Patients had higher frequencies than controls of about 5 TRBV segments, including TRBV5-6, TRBV5-1 and TRBV20-1. Under the F measure, samples that were prepared in one batch clustered strongly together.

Presence of unique molecular identifiers characterized the TCR beta cDNA libraries. T cells numbering roughly 1 to 10 million yielded cDNA molecules that totaled some 500,000. MiXCR was run by TCRdb on the PCR reads, yielding one entry per CDR3 protein. The table has about 540,000 distinct CDR3 sequences, approximately 31% seen once. Material for sequencing was blood. This sequence was found in a girl aged 2-17 years with multiple sclerosis. The chain has TRBV15 and TRBJ1-2; 11 bases are a match to TRBD1. The DNA of the CDR3 is TGTGCCACCAGCAGGGACTTGGGACAGGGGGATGGCTACACCTTC. It encodes CATSRDLGQGDGYTF.